This T cell receptor beta chain stems from a study of blood T cell repertoires in COVID-19. The wider study: Acute and convalescent COVID-19 specimens originated in the United States, Italy and Spain. PBMCs, B-cell-depleted T cells, or T cells provided the cDNA or gDNA that made up the material.

Seattle patients were enrolled while actively infected and followed longitudinally. CDR3 size: 16 residues. Trimming at V came to 0 bases and at J to 4 bases, leaving 9 bases not matched to a gene. Per the germline V gene, CDR1 is LGHDT and CDR2 is YNNKEL (reference sequence). Per the original data handling: Reference gene primers were amplified, and this amplification served to estimate nucleated cell counts. TCRdb keeps only in-frame clones here, not all; method: immunoSEQ multiplex PCR. Clonal size and the V and J genes are those of that table, whereas D and trimming came from the DNA. The sample shows some 73,000 clones, 86% of them seen only once.

The sample taken for sequencing was peripheral blood. The origin of this receptor is a man at least 80 years old with COVID-19, enrolled during active disease. V is TRBV3-1 (or the pseudogene TRBV3-2) and J is TRBJ2-7; 7 bases are a match to TRBD1. This CDR3 reads CASSQESRQGIYEQYF. The CDR3 DNA reads TGTGCCAGCAGCCAAGAGTCGAGACAGGGAATTTACGAGCAGTACTTC.